The subject of this entry is one TCR beta chain. The sample belongs to a study of blood T cell repertoires in COVID-19. Study as a whole: Sites in the United States, Italy and Spain provided acute and convalescent COVID-19 samples. T cells, B-cell-depleted T cells, or PBMCs provided the cDNA or gDNA that served as material.

Per the study methods: Estimation of nucleated cell counts was performed using reference gene primer amplification. Sequencing used immunoSEQ multiplex PCR; TCRdb keeps in-frame clones, though not all of them. The V and J calls and the clone size are those of that table, but D and trimming were determined from the DNA. The sample consists of a few hundred thousand clones, around 85% of them appearing once. This receptor was obtained from a man in his forties or fifties with active or convalescent COVID-19. Sequenced: peripheral blood.

CDR3 coding DNA: TGTGCCAGTAGGGACAGGCGGAACACCGGGGAGCTGTTTTTT. It specifies CASRDRRNTGELFF. The chain combines TRBV19 with TRBJ2-2; TRBD1 matches 7 bases. With 6 bases clipped from V and 1 base from J, the junction kept 2 bases outside the gene matches. The CDR3 contains 14 residues. Germline CDR1 is LNHDA and CDR2 is SQIVND (reference sequence).